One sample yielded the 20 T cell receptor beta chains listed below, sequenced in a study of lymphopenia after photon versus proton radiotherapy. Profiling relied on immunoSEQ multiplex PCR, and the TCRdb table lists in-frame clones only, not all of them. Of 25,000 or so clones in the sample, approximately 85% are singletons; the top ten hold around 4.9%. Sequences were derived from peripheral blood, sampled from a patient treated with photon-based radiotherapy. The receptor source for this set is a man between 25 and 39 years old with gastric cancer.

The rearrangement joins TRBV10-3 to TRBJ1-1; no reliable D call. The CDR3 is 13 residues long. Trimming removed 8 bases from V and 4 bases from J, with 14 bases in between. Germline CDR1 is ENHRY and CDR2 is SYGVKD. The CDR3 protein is CAISVPGSTEAFF. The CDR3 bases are TGTGCCATCTCCGTTCCGGGGAGCACTGAAGCTTTCTTT.

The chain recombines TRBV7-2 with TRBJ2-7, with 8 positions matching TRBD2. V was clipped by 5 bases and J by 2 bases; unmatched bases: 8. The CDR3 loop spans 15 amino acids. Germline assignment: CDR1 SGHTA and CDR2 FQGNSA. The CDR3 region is CASSPRGAGAYEQYF. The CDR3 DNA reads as TGTGCCAGCAGCCCCCGGGGAGCGGGAGCCTACGAGCAGTACTTC.

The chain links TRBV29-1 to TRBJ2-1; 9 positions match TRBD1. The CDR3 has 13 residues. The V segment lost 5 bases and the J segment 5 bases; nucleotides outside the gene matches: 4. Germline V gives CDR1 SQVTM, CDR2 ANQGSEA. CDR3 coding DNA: TGCAGCGTTAGCCGGGACAGGGACAATGAGCAGTTCTTC. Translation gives CSVSRDRDNEQFF.

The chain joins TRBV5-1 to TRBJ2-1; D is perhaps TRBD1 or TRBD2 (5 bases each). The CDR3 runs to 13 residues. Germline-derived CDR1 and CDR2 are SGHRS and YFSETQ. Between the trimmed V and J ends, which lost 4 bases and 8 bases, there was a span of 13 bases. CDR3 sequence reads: CASSPTGGDEQFF. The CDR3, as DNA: TGCGCCAGCAGCCCGACTGGGGGAGATGAGCAGTTCTTC.

Written as DNA, the CDR3 is TGTGCCAGCAGCTTAGGGACTCTGGCACACTATGGCTACACCTTC. Translation: CASSLGTLAHYGYTF. The V and J genes are TRBV7-9 and TRBJ1-2; D is uncertain. This CDR3 is 15 amino acids long. Trimming took 1 base from V and 3 from J, leaving 12 bases between them. CDR1 is SEHNR and CDR2 is FQNEAQ in the germline V gene (reference sequence).

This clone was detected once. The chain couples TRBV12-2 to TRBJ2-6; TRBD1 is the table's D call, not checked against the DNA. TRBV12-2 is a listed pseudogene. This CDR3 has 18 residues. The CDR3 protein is CASRVSISTQSRANVLTF. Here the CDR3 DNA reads TGTGCAAGTCGCGTGTCCATCTCCACACAAAGTCGGGCCAACGTCCTGACTTTC.

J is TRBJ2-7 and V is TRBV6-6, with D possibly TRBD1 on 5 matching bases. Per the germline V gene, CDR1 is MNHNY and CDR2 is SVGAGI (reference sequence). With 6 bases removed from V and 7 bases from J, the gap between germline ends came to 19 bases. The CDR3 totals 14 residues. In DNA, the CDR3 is TGTGCCAGCAGCCCGGCAGGGTCGTACAGGGAGCAGTACTTC. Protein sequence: CASSPAGSYREQYF.

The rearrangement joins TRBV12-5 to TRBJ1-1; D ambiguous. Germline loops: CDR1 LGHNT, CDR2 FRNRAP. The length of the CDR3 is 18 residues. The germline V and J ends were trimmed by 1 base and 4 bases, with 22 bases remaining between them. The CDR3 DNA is TGTGCTAGTGGTTTGGACCACCCCCTCACAAATTTATCCACTGAAGCTTTCTTT. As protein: CASGLDHPLTNLSTEAFF. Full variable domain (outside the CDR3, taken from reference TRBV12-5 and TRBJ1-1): DARVTQTPRHKVTEMGQEVTMRCQPILGHNTVFWYRQTMMQGLELLAYFRNRAPLDDSGMPKDRFSAEMPDATLATLKIQPSEPRDSAVYFCASGLDHPLTNLSTEAFFGQGTRLTVV.

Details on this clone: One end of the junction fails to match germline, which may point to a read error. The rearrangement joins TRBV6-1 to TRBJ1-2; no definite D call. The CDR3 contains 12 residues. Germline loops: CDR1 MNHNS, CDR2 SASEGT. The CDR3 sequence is CASSGDNYGDTF. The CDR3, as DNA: TGTGCCAGCAGTGGAGACAACTATGGCGACACCTTC.

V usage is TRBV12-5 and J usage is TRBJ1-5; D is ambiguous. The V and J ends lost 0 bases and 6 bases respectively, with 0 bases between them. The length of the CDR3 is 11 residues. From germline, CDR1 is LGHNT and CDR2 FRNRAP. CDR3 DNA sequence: TGTGCTAGTGGTTTGGTTCAGCCCCAGCATTTT. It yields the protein CASGLVQPQHF.

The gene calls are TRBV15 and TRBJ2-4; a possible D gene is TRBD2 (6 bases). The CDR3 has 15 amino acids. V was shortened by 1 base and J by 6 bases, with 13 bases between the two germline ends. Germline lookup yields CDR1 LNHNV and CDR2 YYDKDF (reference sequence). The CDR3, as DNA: TGTGCCACCAGCAGAGTCTCGGGAGTGGGAAACATTCAGTACTTC. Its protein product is CATSRVSGVGNIQYF.

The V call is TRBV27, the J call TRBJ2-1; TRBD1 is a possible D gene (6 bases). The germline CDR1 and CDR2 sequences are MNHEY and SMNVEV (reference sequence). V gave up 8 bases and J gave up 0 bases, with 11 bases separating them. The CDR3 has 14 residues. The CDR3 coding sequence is TGTGCCAGCGGACAGAGGAGCTCCTACAATGAGCAGTTCTTC. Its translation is CASGQRSSYNEQFF.

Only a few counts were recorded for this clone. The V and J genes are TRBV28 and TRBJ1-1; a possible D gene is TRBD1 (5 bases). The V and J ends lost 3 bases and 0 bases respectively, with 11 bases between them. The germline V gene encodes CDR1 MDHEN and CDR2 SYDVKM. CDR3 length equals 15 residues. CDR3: CASSFPPGMNTEAFF. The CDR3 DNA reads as TGTGCCAGCAGTTTCCCCCCAGGGATGAACACTGAAGCTTTCTTT.

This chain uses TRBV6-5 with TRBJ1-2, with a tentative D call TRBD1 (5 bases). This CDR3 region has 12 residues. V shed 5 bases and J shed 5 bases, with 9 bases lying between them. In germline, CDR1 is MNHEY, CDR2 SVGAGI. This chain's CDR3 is CASSTGIYGYTF. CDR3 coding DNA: TGTGCCAGCAGTACAGGAATTTATGGCTACACCTTC.

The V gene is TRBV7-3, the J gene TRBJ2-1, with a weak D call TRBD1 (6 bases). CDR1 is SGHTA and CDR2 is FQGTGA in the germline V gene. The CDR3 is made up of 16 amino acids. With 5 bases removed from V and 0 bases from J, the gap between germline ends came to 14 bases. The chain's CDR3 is CASSPSTGSSYNEQFF. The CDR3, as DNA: TGTGCCAGCAGCCCGTCTACAGGGAGCTCCTACAATGAGCAGTTCTTC.

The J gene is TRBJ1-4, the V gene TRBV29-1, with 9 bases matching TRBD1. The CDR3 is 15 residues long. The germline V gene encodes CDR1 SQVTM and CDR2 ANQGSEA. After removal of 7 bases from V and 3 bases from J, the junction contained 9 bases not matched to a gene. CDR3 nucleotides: TGCAGCGCTGAGAAGGGACAGGGAGCTAATGAAAAACTGTTTTTT. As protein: CSAEKGQGANEKLFF.

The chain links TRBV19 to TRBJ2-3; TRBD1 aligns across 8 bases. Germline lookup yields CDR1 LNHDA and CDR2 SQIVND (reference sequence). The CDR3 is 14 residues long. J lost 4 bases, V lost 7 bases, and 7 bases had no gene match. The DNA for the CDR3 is TGTGCCAGTAAAACAGGGGGGAGAGCAGATACGCAGTATTTT. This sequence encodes CASKTGGRADTQYF.

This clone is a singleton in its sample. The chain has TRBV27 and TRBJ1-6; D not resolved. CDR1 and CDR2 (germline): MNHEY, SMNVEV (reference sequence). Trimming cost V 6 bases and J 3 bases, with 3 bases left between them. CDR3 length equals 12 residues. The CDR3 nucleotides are TGTGCCAGCAGATACTATAATTCACCCCTCCACTTT. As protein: CASRYYNSPLHF.

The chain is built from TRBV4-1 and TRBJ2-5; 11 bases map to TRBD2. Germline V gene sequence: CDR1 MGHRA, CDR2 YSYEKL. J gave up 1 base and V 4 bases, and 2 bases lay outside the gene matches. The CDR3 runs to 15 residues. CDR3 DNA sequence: TGCGCCAGCAGCCTTCTAGCGGGAGGCCAAGAGACCCAGTACTTC. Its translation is CASSLLAGGQETQYF.

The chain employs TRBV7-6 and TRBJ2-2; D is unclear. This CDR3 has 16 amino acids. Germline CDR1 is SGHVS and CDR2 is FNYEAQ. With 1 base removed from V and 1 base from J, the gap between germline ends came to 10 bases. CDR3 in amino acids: CASSLEGHRNTGELFF. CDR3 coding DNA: TGTGCCAGCAGCTTAGAAGGGCACAGGAACACCGGGGAGCTGTTTTTT.